These T cell receptor beta chains were read from a single sample in a study of cytomegalovirus exposure and HLA in healthy donors. Sequencing was performed with immunoSEQ multiplex PCR; in TCRdb, only in-frame clones are kept and a portion is missing. The sample shows around 200,000 clones, 65% to 80% of them seen only once. The sample comprised PBMCs. The source of these receptors is a woman aged 30 to 39 in good health and CMV-seropositive. Each CDR3 is given with its conserved first and last residue. D genes are given only for firm matches. Size values are once, few and many counts, or a class for expanded clones, and some rows have none.

- | TRBJ1-2 | TRBV5-6 | - | TGTGCCAGCAGCTCTTCAGGGTGGACGGGCTATGGCTACACCTTC | CASSSSGWTGYGYTF
- | TRBJ1-4 | TRBV19 | - | TGTGCCAGTAGTAGGGGAGTAAGTGAAAAACTGTTTTTT | CASSRGVSEKLFF
- | TRBJ1-5 | TRBV2 | TRBD1 | TGTGCCAGCTCTGGGGGGACAGGAGGTCAGCCCCAGCATTTT | CASSGGTGGQPQHF
- | TRBJ2-7 | TRBV4-1 | - | TGCGCCAGCAGCCAAATGAGACAGACCTACGAGCAGTACTTC | CASSQMRQTYEQYF
- | TRBJ2-3 | TRBV5-1 | - | TGCGCCAGCCCTACGACTAGTAGCCCCCGGGGGGATACGCAGTATTTT | CASPTTSSPRGDTQYF
- | TRBJ1-5 | TRBV5-1 | - | TGCGCCAGCAGCTTGGAGGGCCTCGCGGGTCAGCCCCAGCATTTT | CASSLEGLAGQPQHF
- | TRBJ1-3 | TRBV11-2 | - | TGTGCCAGCAGCCGCGCATCCTTGCGGGGAGGTGCAGGAAACACCATATATTTT | CASSRASLRGGAGNTIYF
- | TRBJ2-3 | TRBV7-9 | - | TGTGCCAGCAGCTTACGGGGAGCAGATACGCAGTATTTT | CASSLRGADTQYF
once | TRBJ2-1 | TRBV9 | TRBD2 | TGTGCCAGCAGCGTAGTAGCGGGCCTCTACAATGAGCAGTTCTTC | CASSVVAGLYNEQFF
- | TRBJ2-3 | TRBV6-1 | TRBD2 | TGTGCCGGCCGGACTAGCGGGACAGATACGCAGTATTTT | CAGRTSGTDTQYF
- | TRBJ2-3 | TRBV7-2 | TRBD2 | TGTGCCAGCAGAACGACTAGCGGGCATAGCACAGATACGCAGTATTTT | CASRTTSGHSTDTQYF
- | TRBJ2-1 | TRBV5-4 | TRBD1 | TGTGCCAGCAGCGAACAGGGGGCACTGTATGAGCAGTTCTTC | CASSEQGALYEQFF
- | TRBJ2-7 | TRBV30 | TRBD1 | TGTGCCTGGAGTGTGGGACAGGGGTCGTACGAGCAGTACTTC | CAWSVGQGSYEQYF
- | TRBJ2-1 | TRBV4-2 | - | TGTGCCAGCAGCCAAGAATCCCTGAGGAGCACGGGGGATGAGCAGTTCTTC | CASSQESLRSTGDEQFF
- | TRBJ1-2 | TRBV7-9 | TRBD1 | TGTGCCAGCAGCTCGGCGGGGACAGGGGGCGACGGCTACACCTTC | CASSSAGTGGDGYTF
- | TRBJ1-2 | TRBV6-1 | TRBD1 | TGTGCCAGCAGCGAGGACAGGACTTATGGCTACACCTTC | CASSEDRTYGYTF
- | TRBJ1-5 | TRBV7-2 | - | TGTGCCAGCACGCGACCAGGGGTTGATCAGCCCCAGCATTTT | CASTRPGVDQPQHF
- | TRBJ2-3 | TRBV4-2 | TRBD2 | TGTGCCAGCAGCCGAGGAACTGGGACTAGCGGGGGCACAGATACGCAGTATTTT | CASSRGTGTSGGTDTQYF
- | TRBJ2-2 | TRBV2 | TRBD1 | TGTGCCAGCAGTGTGCAGTCAGGGGGCACCGGGGAGCTGTTTTTT | CASSVQSGGTGELFF
few | TRBJ2-7 | TRBV29-1 | TRBD1 | TGCAGCGTCCGACAGGGGGCATCGGGAGAGCAGTACTTC | CSVRQGASGEQYF
- | TRBJ1-1 | TRBV6-5 | TRBD1 | TGTGCCAGCAGTTACGGACAGGGATTCACTGAAGCTTTCTTT | CASSYGQGFTEAFF
- | TRBJ2-7 | TRBV4-1 | - | TGCGCCAGCAGCCTAGTCTGGGACATTTCCTACGAGCAGTACTTC | CASSLVWDISYEQYF
- | TRBJ2-7 | TRBV7-9 | - | TGTGCCAGCAGCTTAGGGTTGGGTGGCACAGCCGACTACGAGCAGTACTTC | CASSLGLGGTADYEQYF
- | TRBJ1-1 | TRBV6-1 | - | TGTGCCAGCAGTCCGACAGAGAACACTGAAGCTTTCTTT | CASSPTENTEAFF
- | TRBJ2-7 | TRBV19 | - | TGTGCCAGTAGTATTGGGACTCTAGGCTACTCCTACGAGCAGTACTTC | CASSIGTLGYSYEQYF
- | TRBJ1-1 | TRBV6-5 | TRBD1 | TGTGCCAGCAGTAACAGACAGGGGGCCTCTGAAGCTTTCTTT | CASSNRQGASEAFF
- | TRBJ1-1 | TRBV4-3 | - | TGCGCCAGCAGCCAAGATCTTATCCGGGGATCGAACACTGAAGCTTTCTTT | CASSQDLIRGSNTEAFF
- | TRBJ2-3 | TRBV29-1 | TRBD1 | TGCAGCGTTGAATTTTATCTATCAGGGGGCGTGGGAGATACGCAGTATTTT | CSVEFYLSGGVGDTQYF
- | TRBJ2-3 | TRBV10-2 | - | TGCGCCAGCAGTGAGGAGTTGACTGGATTCGCTACGCAGTATTTT | CASSEELTGFATQYF
- | TRBJ2-7 | TRBV5-1 | TRBD2 | TGCGCCAGCAGCTTGGCCCCGGGACTAGCGAAACCCTACGAGCAGTACTTC | CASSLAPGLAKPYEQYF
- | TRBJ1-1 | TRBV5-5 | - | TGTGCCAGCAGCTTGGTCGTCAGTAACACTGAAGCTTTCTTT | CASSLVVSNTEAFF
- | TRBJ2-2 | TRBV2 | - | TGTGCCAGCAGACACAGGGTATCGAACACCGGGGAGCTGTTTTTT | CASRHRVSNTGELFF
- | TRBJ1-3 | TRBV10-3 | TRBD1 | TGTGCCATCAGTGCGGGGGGGAGGGGGCCTGGAAACACCATATATTTT | CAISAGGRGPGNTIYF
- | TRBJ2-1 | TRBV6-6 | - | TGTGCCAGCAGCCCGCGGGTTCCGTTAAATGAGCAGTTCTTC | CASSPRVPLNEQFF
- | TRBJ2-1 | TRBV18 | - | TGTGCCAGCTCACACGCGGGGACAGAGTTCTGGCATGAGCAGTTCTTC | CASSHAGTEFWHEQFF
- | TRBJ1-1 | TRBV10-2 | TRBD1 | TGCGCCAGCAGCCCAACAGCATGGACAGGGACTGAAGCTTTCTTT | CASSPTAWTGTEAFF
- | TRBJ2-3 | TRBV27 | - | TGTGCCAGCAGTTTACTAGGAGACACAGATACGCAGTATTTT | CASSLLGDTDTQYF
- | TRBJ2-2 | TRBV5-6 | TRBD2 | TGTGCCAGCAGCTGGACTAGCGGGAGGAACACCGGGGAGCTGTTTTTT | CASSWTSGRNTGELFF
once | TRBJ1-5 | TRBV18 | TRBD1 | TGTGCCAGCTCACAGGGGGCTCGCAATCAGCCCCAGCATTTT | CASSQGARNQPQHF
- | TRBJ1-2 | TRBV19 | TRBD1 | TGTGCCACCAATCCCCAGGGACAGAACTATGGCTACACCTTC | CATNPQGQNYGYTF
- | TRBJ2-3 | TRBV4-2 | - | TGTGCCAGCAGCCAAGGTCGGACTGGCACAGATACGCAGTATTTT | CASSQGRTGTDTQYF
- | TRBJ1-2 | TRBV10-3 | - | TGTGCCAGCGCGTCGGCGGCTCCCTATGGCTACACCTTC | CASASAAPYGYTF
few | TRBJ2-3 | TRBV2 | TRBD1 | TGTGCCAGCAGTGGGACAGGGAGCGCAGATACGCAGTATTTT | CASSGTGSADTQYF
- | TRBJ2-3 | TRBV2 | TRBD2 | TGTGCCAGACTAGCGGGGGATACCACAGATACGCAGTATTTT | CARLAGDTTDTQYF
- | TRBJ1-2 | TRBV10-2 | TRBD1 | TGCGCCAGCAGTGTAACAGGGGATAACTATGGCTACACCTTC | CASSVTGDNYGYTF
- | TRBJ1-3 | TRBV5-1 | - | TGCGCCAGCAGCTTGGGCGAAGGAAACACCATATATTTT | CASSLGEGNTIYF
once | TRBJ2-7 | TRBV6-1 | - | TGTGCCAGCAGTGCCCCGGGATCCTACGAGCAGTACTTC | CASSAPGSYEQYF
once | TRBJ2-3 | TRBV7-8 | TRBD1 | TGTGCCAGCAGCTTAGCTGGGGTCGTCGGGGACAGGGGGCCTGGAGATACGCAGTATTTT | CASSLAGVVGDRGPGDTQYF
- | TRBJ1-6 | TRBV19 | TRBD1 | TGTGCCAGTAGAATGACAGGGTTGAATTCACCCCTCCACTTT | CASRMTGLNSPLHF
- | TRBJ1-6 | TRBV4-3 | - | TGCGCCAGCAGCCGGCAGGCGAGCTCCTATAATTCACCCCTCCACTTT | CASSRQASSYNSPLHF
once | TRBJ1-2 | TRBV19 | TRBD1 | TGTGCCAGTACCGATACACAGGGGGCGCTCGGCTACACCTTC | CASTDTQGALGYTF